The 5 T cell receptor beta chains below were found in one sample sequenced in a study of OX40 agonist ivuxolimab in advanced cancers. Clones were sequenced by immunoSEQ multiplex PCR, and TCRdb holds only the in-frame ones, with some missing. The data hold about 12,000 clones, with 60% to 80% observed a single time. The specimen comprised CD4+ or CD8+ T cells sorted from blood, sampled in a trial of the OX40 agonist ivuxolimab. The origin of the receptors is an adult with an advanced solid tumor such as melanoma, head and neck, liver or kidney cancer.

The chain employs TRBV27 and TRBJ1-2; D is possibly TRBD1 (5 bases). The CDR3 has 18 residues. Germline CDR1 reads MNHEY; CDR2 reads SMNVEV (reference sequence). V lost 2 bases, J lost 5 bases, and 24 bases lay in between. The CDR3 spells CASSLAWDDGPGWYGYTF. The CDR3 DNA reads TGTGCCAGCAGTTTAGCTTGGGACGATGGCCCAGGGTGGTATGGCTACACCTTC.

The genes are TRBV20-1 and TRBJ2-2, with D uncertain. Trimming took 5 bases from V and 4 from J, leaving 5 bases between them. The CDR3 runs to 11 residues. Germline V CDR1 and CDR2: DFQATT, SNEGSKA (reference sequence). For the CDR3, the DNA is TGCAGTGCTTGGACCACCGGGGAGCTGTTTTTT. Protein sequence: CSAWTTGELFF.

This chain connects TRBV6-5 to TRBJ2-7; maybe TRBD2 (6 bases). The CDR3 sequence is 15 residues long. Germline CDR1 is MNHEY and CDR2 is SVGAGI. V was pared by 0 bases and J by 0 bases, with 9 bases between. The CDR3 DNA follows: TGTGCCAGCAGTTACTCGGACGGGAGCTCCTACGAGCAGTACTTC. Translation gives CASSYSDGSSYEQYF.

The chain joins TRBV27 to TRBJ1-2; maybe TRBD1 (6 bases). The V gene's germline CDR1 is MNHEY and CDR2 SMNVEV (reference sequence). The CDR3 length is 15 residues. Trimming left V 5 bases short and J 4 bases short, with 17 bases between. CDR3 in DNA: TGTGCCAGCAGTGAAACCAGGGGACGGAGCTATGGCTACACCTTC. Translating it yields CASSETRGRSYGYTF.

The gene calls are TRBV6-1 and TRBJ1-5, with a weak D call TRBD1 (6 bases). The V gene's germline CDR1 is MNHNS and CDR2 SASEGT. The CDR3 is 17 amino acids. Trimming took off 2 bases at V and 4 bases at J, with 18 bases between the two ends. CDR3 region: CASSEIRQVHGNQPQHF. The CDR3, as DNA: TGTGCCAGCAGTGAAATCCGACAGGTTCACGGAAATCAGCCCCAGCATTTT.